This T cell receptor beta chain was identified during a study of blood T cell repertoires in COVID-19. On the study more broadly: PBMCs, B-cell-depleted T cells, or T cells provided the cDNA or gDNA that made up the material.

Profiling relied on immunoSEQ multiplex PCR, and the TCRdb table lists in-frame clones only, not all of them. The repertoire holds 200,000 or so clones, with 89% as singletons. V was trimmed by 1 base and J by 2 bases, leaving 6 bases between them. Germline-derived CDR1 and CDR2 are SGHDT and YYEEEE. This CDR3 region has 14 residues. This receptor was taken from a woman aged 40-49 years with acute COVID-19. Source material: PBMCs or T cells enriched from blood (not recorded which). The rearrangement uses TRBV5-6 and TRBJ1-4; TRBD1 might be the D (5 bases). The CDR3 DNA follows: TGTGCCAGCAGCTTGCGACAGACTAATGAAAAACTGTTTTTT. Translated: CASSLRQTNEKLFF.